The clone carrying this TCR beta chain was counted ten times or more. This CDR3 is built from 15 residues. Germline V lookup: CDR1 MDHEN, CDR2 SYDVKM. The ends lost 4 bases at V and 6 bases at J; junction bases unmatched: 8. TCRdb independently ran MiXCR on the RT-PCR reads; one entry per CDR3 protein. The table lists fewer than 800,000 distinct CDR3 sequences, over 12% of them singletons, with just over 3.5% in the top ten. The chain couples TRBV28 to TRBJ2-2, with 7 bases identical to TRBD1. The clonotype originates from a female donor in good health, serving as a healthy control. The sample consisted of memory CD4+ T cells from blood. The DNA for the CDR3 is TGTGCCAGCAGTTCGGCAGGAACAGGGGCCGGGGAGCTGTTTTTT. Translated: CASSSAGTGAGELFF. The full variable domain, in which reference TRBV28 and TRBJ2-2 provide the parts outside the CDR3, is DVKVTQSSRYLVKRTGEKVFLECVQDMDHENMFWYRQDPGLGLRLIYFSYDVKMKEKGDIPEGYSVSREKKERFSLILESASTNQTSMYLCASSSAGTGAGELFFGEGSRLTVL.